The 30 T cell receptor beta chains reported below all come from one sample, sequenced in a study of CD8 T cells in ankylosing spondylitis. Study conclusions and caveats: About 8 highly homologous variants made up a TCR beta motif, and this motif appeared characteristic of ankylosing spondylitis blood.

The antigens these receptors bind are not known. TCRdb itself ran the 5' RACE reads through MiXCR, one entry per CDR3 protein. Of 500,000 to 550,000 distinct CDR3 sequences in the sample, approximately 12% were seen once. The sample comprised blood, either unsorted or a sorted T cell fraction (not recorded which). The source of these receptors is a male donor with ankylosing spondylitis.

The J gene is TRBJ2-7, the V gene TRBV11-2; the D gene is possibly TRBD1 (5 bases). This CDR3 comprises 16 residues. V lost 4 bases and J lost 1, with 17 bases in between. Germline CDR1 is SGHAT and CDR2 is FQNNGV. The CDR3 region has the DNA TGTGCCAGCAGCTGGCAGGGCCTTGTCCTATCCTACGAGCAGTACTTC. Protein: CASSWQGLVLSYEQYF.

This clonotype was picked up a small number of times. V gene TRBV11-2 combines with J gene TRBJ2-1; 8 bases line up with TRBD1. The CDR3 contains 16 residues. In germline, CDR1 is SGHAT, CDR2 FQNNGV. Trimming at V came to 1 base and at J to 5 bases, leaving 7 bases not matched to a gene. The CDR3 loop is CASSLVLQGAHNEQFF. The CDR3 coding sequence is TGTGCCAGCAGCTTAGTTCTGCAGGGGGCGCACAATGAGCAGTTCTTC.

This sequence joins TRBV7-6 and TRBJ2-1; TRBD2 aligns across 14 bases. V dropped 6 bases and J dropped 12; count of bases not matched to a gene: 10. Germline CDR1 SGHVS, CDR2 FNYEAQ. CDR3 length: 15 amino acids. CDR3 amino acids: CASSPGTSGSLGQFF. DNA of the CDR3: TGTGCCAGCAGTCCCGGGACTAGCGGGAGTTTGGGGCAGTTCTTC.

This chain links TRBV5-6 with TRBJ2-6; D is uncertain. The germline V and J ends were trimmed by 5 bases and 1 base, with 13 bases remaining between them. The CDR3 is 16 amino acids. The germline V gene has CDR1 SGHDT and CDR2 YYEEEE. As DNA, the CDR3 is TGTGCCAGCAGATCAAGGCAGGCTTCTGGGGCCAACGTCCTGACTTTC. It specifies CASRSRQASGANVLTF.

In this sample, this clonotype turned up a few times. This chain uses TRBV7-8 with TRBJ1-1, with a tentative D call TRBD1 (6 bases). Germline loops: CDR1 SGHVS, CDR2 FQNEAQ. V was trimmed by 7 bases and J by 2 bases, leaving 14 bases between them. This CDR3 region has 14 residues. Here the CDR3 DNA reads TGTGCCAGCATACAGGGAGGGATAAACACTGAAGCTTTCTTT. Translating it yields CASIQGGINTEAFF. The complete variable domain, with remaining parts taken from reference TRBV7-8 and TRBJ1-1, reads GAGVSQSPRYKVAKRGQDVALRCDPISGHVSLFWYQQALGQGPEFLTYFQNEAQLDKSGLPSDRFFAERPEGSVSTLKIQRTQQEDSAVYLCASIQGGINTEAFFGQGTRLTVV.

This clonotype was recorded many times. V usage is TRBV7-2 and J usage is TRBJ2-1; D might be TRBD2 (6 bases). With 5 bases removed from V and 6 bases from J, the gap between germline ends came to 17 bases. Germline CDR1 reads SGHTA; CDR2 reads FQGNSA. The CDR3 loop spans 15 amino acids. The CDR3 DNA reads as TGTGCCAGCAGCCCGGAGCGGGCCCGGGTCAATGAGCAGTTCTTC. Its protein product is CASSPERARVNEQFF.

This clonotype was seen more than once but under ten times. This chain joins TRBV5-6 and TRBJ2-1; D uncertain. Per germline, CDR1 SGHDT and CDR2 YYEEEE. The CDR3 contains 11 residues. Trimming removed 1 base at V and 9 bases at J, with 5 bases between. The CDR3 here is CASSLRAEQFF. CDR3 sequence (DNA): TGTGCCAGCAGCTTGCGAGCTGAGCAGTTCTTC.

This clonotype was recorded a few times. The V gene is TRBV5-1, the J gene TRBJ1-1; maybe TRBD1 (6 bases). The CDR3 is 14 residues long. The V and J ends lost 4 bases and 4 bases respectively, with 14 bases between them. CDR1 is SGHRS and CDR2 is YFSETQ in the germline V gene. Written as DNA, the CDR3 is TGCGCCAGCAGCGCGCGGTGGGGGCCCACTGAAGCTTTCTTT. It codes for CASSARWGPTEAFF. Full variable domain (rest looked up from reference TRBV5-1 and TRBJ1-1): KAGVTQTPRYLIKTRGQQVTLSCSPISGHRSVSWYQQTPGQGLQFLFEYFSETQRNKGNFPGRFSGRQFSNSRSEMNVSTLELGDSALYLCASSARWGPTEAFFGQGTRLTVV.

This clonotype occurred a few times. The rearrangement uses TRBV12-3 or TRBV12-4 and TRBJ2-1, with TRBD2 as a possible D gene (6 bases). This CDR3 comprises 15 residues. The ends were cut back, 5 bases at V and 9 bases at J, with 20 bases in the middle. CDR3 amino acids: CASSLRTTLEGEQFF. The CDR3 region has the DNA TGTGCCAGCAGTCTTAGGACTACCCTCGAGGGTGAGCAGTTCTTC.

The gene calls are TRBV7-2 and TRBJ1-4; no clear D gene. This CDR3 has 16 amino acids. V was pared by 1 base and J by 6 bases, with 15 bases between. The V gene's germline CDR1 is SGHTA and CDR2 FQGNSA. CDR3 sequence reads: CASSLGLGRDHEKLFF. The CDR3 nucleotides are TGTGCCAGCAGCTTAGGATTAGGCAGAGACCATGAAAAACTGTTTTTT. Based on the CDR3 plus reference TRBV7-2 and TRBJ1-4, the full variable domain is GAGVSQSPSNKVTEKGKDVELRCDPISGHTALYWYRQSLGQGLEFLIYFQGNSAPDKSGLPSDRFSAERTGGSVSTLTIQRTQQEDSAVYLCASSLGLGRDHEKLFFGSGTQLSVL.

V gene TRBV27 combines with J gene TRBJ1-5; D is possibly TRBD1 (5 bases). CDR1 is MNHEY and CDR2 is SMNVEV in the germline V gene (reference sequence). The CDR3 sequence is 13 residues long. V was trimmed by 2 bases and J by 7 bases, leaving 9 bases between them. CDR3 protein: CASSLLRGQPQHF. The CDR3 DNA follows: TGTGCCAGCAGTTTACTCCGGGGGCAGCCCCAGCATTTT.

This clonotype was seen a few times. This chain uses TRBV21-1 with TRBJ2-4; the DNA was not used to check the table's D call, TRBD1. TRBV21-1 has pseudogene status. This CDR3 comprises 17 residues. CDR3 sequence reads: CASRGWGLAAAKNIQYF. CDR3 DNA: TGTGCCAGCCGCGGTTGGGGGTTGGCTGCGGCCAAAAACATTCAGTACTTC.

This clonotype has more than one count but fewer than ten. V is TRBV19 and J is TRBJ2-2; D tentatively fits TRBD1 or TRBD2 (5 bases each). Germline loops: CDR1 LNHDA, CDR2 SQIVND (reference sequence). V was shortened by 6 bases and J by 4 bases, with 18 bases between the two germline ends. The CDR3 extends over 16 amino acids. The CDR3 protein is CASRWWGSERTGELFF. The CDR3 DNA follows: TGTGCCAGTAGGTGGTGGGGGAGCGAACGCACCGGGGAGCTGTTTTTT.

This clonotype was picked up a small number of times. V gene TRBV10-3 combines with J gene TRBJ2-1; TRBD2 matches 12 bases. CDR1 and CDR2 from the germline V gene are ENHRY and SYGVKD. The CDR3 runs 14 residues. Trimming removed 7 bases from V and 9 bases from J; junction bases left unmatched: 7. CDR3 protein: CAIKGTSGSGEQFF. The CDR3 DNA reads TGTGCCATCAAAGGGACTAGCGGGTCAGGTGAGCAGTTCTTC.

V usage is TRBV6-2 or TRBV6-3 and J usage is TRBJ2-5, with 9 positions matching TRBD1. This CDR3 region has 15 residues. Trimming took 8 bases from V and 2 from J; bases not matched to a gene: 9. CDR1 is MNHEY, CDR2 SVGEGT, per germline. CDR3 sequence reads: CASRSGQGPQETQYF. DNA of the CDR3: TGTGCCAGCCGATCGGGACAGGGCCCTCAAGAGACCCAGTACTTC.

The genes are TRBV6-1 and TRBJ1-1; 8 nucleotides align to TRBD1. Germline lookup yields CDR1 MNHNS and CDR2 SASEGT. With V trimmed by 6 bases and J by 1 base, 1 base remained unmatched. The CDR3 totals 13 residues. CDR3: CASSTGGNTEAFF. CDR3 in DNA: TGTGCCAGCAGCACAGGGGGGAACACTGAAGCTTTCTTT.

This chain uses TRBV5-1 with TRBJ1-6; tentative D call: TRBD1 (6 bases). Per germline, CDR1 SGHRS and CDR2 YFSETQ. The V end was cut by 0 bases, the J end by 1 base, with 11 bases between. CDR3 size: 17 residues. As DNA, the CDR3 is TGCGCCAGCAGCTTGGGACAGGCTGGGTCCTATAATTCACCCCTCCACTTT. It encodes CASSLGQAGSYNSPLHF.

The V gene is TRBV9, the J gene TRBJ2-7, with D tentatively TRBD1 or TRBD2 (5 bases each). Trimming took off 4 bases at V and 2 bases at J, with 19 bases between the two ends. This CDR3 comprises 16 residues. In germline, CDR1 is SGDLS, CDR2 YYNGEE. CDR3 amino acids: CASSRLGVRPTYEQYV. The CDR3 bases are TGTGCCAGCAGCAGACTGGGGGTAAGGCCGACCTACGAGCAGTACGTC.

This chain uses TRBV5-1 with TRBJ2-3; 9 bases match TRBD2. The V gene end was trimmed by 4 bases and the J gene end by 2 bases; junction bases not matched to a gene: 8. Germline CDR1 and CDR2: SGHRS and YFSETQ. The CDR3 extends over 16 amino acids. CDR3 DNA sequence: TGCGCCAGCAGCCGGGGGCTAGCGGGATACACAGATACGCAGTATTTT. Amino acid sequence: CASSRGLAGYTDTQYF.

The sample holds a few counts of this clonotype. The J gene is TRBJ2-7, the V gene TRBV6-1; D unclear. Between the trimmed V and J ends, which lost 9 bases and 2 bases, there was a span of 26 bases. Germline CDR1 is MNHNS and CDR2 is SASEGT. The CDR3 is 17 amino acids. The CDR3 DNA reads TGTGCCAGAGTGCGTCATCAAGAGATTGGTTTCACCTACGAGCAGTACGTC. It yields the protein CARVRHQEIGFTYEQYV.

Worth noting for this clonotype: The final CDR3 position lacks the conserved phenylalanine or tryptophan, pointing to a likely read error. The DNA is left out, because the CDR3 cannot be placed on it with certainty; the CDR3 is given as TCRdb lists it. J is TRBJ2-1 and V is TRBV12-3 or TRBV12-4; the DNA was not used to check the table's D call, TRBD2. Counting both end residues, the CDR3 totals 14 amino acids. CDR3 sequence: CASTLFGTSGPPTI.

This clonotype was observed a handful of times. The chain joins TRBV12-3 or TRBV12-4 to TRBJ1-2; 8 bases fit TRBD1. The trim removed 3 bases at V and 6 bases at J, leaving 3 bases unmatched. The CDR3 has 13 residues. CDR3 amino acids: CASSLDRDNGYTF. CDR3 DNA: TGTGCCAGCAGTTTGGACAGGGATAATGGCTACACCTTC.

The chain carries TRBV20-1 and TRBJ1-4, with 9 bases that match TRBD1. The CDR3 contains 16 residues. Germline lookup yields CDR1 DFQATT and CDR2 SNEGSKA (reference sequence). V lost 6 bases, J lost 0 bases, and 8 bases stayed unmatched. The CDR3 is CSAGDRESPTNEKLFF. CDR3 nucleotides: TGCAGTGCCGGGGACAGGGAATCTCCAACTAATGAAAAACTGTTTTTT.

CDR3 nucleotide sequence: TGCGCCAGCAGCATGGGGCAGGGTAAGGATGAGCAGTTCTTC. Protein: CASSMGQGKDEQFF. The rearrangement links TRBV5-1 to TRBJ2-1; D is possibly TRBD1 (5 bases). CDR1 SGHRS and CDR2 YFSETQ come from the germline V gene. Trimming took 4 bases from V and 8 from J, leaving 16 bases between them. The CDR3 is 14 residues long. The full variable domain, completed using reference TRBV5-1 and TRBJ2-1, is KAGVTQTPRYLIKTRGQQVTLSCSPISGHRSVSWYQQTPGQGLQFLFEYFSETQRNKGNFPGRFSGRQFSNSRSEMNVSTLELGDSALYLCASSMGQGKDEQFFGPGTRLTVL.

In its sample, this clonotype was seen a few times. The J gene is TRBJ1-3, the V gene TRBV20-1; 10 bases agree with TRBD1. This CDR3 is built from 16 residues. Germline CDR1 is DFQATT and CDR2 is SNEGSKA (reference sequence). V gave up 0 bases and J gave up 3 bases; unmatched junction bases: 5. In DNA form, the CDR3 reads TGCAGTGCTAGAGATCGGACAGGGGGATTTGGAAACACCATATATTTT. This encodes CSARDRTGGFGNTIYF.

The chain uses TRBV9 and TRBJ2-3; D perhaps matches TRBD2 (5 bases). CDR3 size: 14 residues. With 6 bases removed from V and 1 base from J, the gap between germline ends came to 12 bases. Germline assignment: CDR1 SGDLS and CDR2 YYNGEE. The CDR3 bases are TGTGCCAGCACCCCTAGCCGAGGCACAGATACGCAGTATTTT. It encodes CASTPSRGTDTQYF.

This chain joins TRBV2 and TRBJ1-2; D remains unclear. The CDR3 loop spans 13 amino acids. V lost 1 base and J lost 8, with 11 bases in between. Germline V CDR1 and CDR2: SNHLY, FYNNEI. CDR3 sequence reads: CASSEGEWEGYTF. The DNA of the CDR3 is TGTGCCAGCAGTGAAGGAGAGTGGGAGGGCTACACCTTC.

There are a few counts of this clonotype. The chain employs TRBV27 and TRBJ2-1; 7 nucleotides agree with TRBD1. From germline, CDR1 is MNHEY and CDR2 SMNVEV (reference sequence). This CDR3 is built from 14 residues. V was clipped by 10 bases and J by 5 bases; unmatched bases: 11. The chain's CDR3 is CATRGGWVHNEQFF. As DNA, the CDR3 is TGTGCCACCCGAGGGGGCTGGGTACACAATGAGCAGTTCTTC.

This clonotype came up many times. The CDR3 DNA is TGTGCCAGCAGTGACTCGCTGCGCGATACGCAGTATTTT. Amino acid sequence: CASSDSLRDTQYF. V usage is TRBV2 and J usage is TRBJ2-3; D is uncertain. Germline CDR1 reads SNHLY; CDR2 reads FYNNEI. The CDR3 covers 13 residues. Between the trimmed V and J ends, which lost 3 bases and 6 bases, there was a span of 10 bases.

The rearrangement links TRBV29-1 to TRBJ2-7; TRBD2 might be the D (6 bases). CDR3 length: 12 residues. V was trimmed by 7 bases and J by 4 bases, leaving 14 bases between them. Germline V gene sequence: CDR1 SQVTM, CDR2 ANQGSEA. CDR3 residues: CSAGDGGYEQYF. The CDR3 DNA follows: TGCAGCGCCGGGGACGGAGGGTACGAGCAGTACTTC.